This paragraph covers one TCR beta chain sequence. Its antigen is currently not known. A much larger clone differs by one base, so this may be a read error. The CDR3 regions of human TCRbeta chains were analyzed by immunosequencing. In the paper's pipeline: TCRs in the repertoires were compared against a reference library of SARS-CoV-2-specific TCRs that had been generated with the MIRA antigen-specificity platform. Breadth meant the fraction of unique TCRs that were SARS-CoV-2-associated, whereas depth meant the fraction of total T cells that were SARS-CoV-2-associated. Each spike-specific TCR was assigned to its reactive spike region and to a CD4 or CD8 class using the MIRA data. Log10-transformed breadth and depth values were compared by one-way ANOVA with Sidak's multiple comparisons tests. In TCRdb, the immuneACCESS table is reduced to in-frame sequences with V and J assigned. These tables do not hold every clone; where another copy was compared, an unresolved V gene accounts for under half, and the others remain unexplained. The DNA gave D and trimming, while V, J and clone size come from that table. A total of roughly 100,000 clones appear in this sample, around 83% of them only once. Jointly, the top ten make up 5% of the sample.

These data are taken from a study of T cell responses to AZD1222 COVID-19 vaccine (dated by TCRdb to the early 2020s). Turning to the overall study: AZD1222 recipients given second doses at about 4 weeks or at about 12 weeks were pooled, since spike-specific TCR depth and breadth were not found to differ between the two schedules. TCR sequencing was performed for roughly 240 trial participants, of whom 207 were given two doses of AZD1222 and around 26 were given two doses of MenACWY control vaccine. Trial participants were enrolled by age into subgroups of 18-55, 56-69 and 70-plus years, and around 150, 29 and 61 TCR-sequenced participants, respectively, were included in these subgroups.

In the germline V gene, CDR1 corresponds to SGHVS and CDR2 to FQNEAQ. Its CDR3 holds 12 amino acids, cysteine through phenylalanine. Of the read, only the CDR3 DNA is kept; its 36 bases are in frame from base 1. V is pared back by 3 bases and J by 3 bases, with 3 bases lying between the germline termini. Explained via the paper, the time point label denotes: baseline before first vaccination. The vaccinee samples were drawn from two UK trials, COV001 and COV002, one of which was a single-blind randomized controlled phase 2/3 trial testing AZD1222 (ChAdOx1 nCoV-19) in healthy adults. For TCRbeta chain sequencing, PBMC samples were collected from trial participants at day 0 and at day 28 after the second dose. General findings and caveats noted by the study authors: Because no day 14 peak-response samples were available, the repertoires could be characterized only after the peak T cell response. In the small 56-69-year group, the increase in depth fell short of significance, most likely because of low power. Reportedly, almost half of the unique spike-specific TCRs recognized epitopes lying outside the regions that are mutated in the B.1.351 and B.1.1.7 variants. After two AZD1222 doses, spike-specific TCR breadth and depth were significantly higher than at day 0 and than in MenACWY recipients. Participants were mostly white British and included more females than males, and it was suggested by the authors that clonal diversity may have been underestimated. Conclusions about previously exposed vaccinees were limited because only six or seven AZD1222 recipients were SARS-CoV-2 seropositive at baseline. The whole spike protein was spanned by vaccine-associated CD4 TCRs, and dominant responses were seen in regions 160-218 and 743-854.

The origin of this receptor is an adult in good health. The V and J genes are TRBV7-8 and TRBJ1-3, with no reliable assignment of the D segment. The sample consisted of peripheral blood, taken on day 0 of AZD1222 vaccination. For the CDR3, the sequence is CASSLNGNTIYF. The base sequence is TGTGCCAGCAGCTTGAATGGAAACACCATATATTTT.